The 28 T cell receptor beta chains given below trace back to one sample, sequenced in a study of OX40 agonist ivuxolimab in advanced cancers. The repertoire was sequenced with immunoSEQ multiplex PCR; TCRdb's copy has only in-frame clones and lacks some. The data contain tens of thousands of clones, 84% of them singletons. The sample was CD4+ or CD8+ T cells sorted from blood, taken in a trial of the OX40 agonist ivuxolimab. These receptors all come from an adult with an advanced solid tumor such as melanoma, head and neck, liver or kidney cancer.

The chain has TRBV2 and TRBJ2-7; D not certain. The CDR3 length is 12 residues. Trimming left V 4 bases short and J 7 bases short, with 11 bases between. Germline assignment: CDR1 SNHLY and CDR2 FYNNEI. CDR3 nucleotide sequence: TGTGCCAGCAGTGTAAGTCCTCGGGAGCAGTACTTC. Protein sequence: CASSVSPREQYF.

A few counts support this clone. The J gene is TRBJ2-5, the V gene TRBV19, with D possibly matching TRBD1 (5 bases). Per germline, CDR1 LNHDA and CDR2 SQIVND (reference sequence). There are 14 residues in the CDR3. Between the trimmed V and J ends, which lost 4 bases and 1 base, there was a span of 10 bases. Here the CDR3 reads CASSKRTSQETQYF. The CDR3 DNA sequence: TGTGCCAGTAGTAAACGGACAAGCCAAGAGACCCAGTACTTC.

V gene TRBV6-6 combines with J gene TRBJ2-2, with D possibly matching TRBD1 (5 bases). V shed 0 bases and J shed 4 bases, with 9 bases lying between them. The CDR3 is 15 amino acids. CDR1 MNHNY and CDR2 SVGAGI come from the germline V gene (reference sequence). For the CDR3, the DNA is TGTGCCAGCAGTTACTCTACAGGCTCCACCGGGGAGCTGTTTTTT. Translated, it gives CASSYSTGSTGELFF.

The chain carries TRBV5-1 and TRBJ2-3, with 12 bases fitting TRBD2. The V segment lost 4 bases and the J segment 5 bases; nucleotides outside the gene matches: 5. The CDR3 is 15 residues long. Germline assignment: CDR1 SGHRS and CDR2 YFSETQ. CDR3 amino acids: CASSLTSGSVDTQYF. DNA of the CDR3: TGCGCCAGCAGCCTGACTAGCGGGAGTGTAGATACGCAGTATTTT.

This clone has only one observation. J is TRBJ2-2 and V is TRBV4-2, with TRBD2 matching over 7 bases. The junction had 7 bases not matched to a gene; V was cut back by 0 bases and J by 6 bases. The CDR3 runs 16 residues. CDR1 is LGHNA and CDR2 is YNFKEQ in the germline V gene. CDR3 in amino acids: CASSQDQPSGSGELFF. The CDR3 bases are TGTGCCAGCAGCCAAGATCAGCCTAGCGGATCCGGGGAGCTGTTTTTT.

The V call is TRBV10-2, the J call TRBJ1-5, with 8 bases matching TRBD1. Germline V gene sequence: CDR1 WSHSY, CDR2 SAAADI. The CDR3 runs 13 residues. V shed 8 bases and J 2 bases; nucleotides not matched to a gene: 2. CDR3 DNA: TGCGCCAGCCAGGACAGGGGCAATCAGCCCCAGCATTTT. Protein product: CASQDRGNQPQHF.

By its share, this clone is medium-sized. This same CDR3 is encoded by further DNA sequences in the sample. The chain couples TRBV16 to TRBJ1-5, with 10 bases aligning to TRBD1. The CDR3 extends over 15 amino acids. CDR1 and CDR2 from the germline V gene are KGHSY and FQNENV. Trimming removed 0 bases from V and 4 bases from J; junction bases left unmatched: 0. For the CDR3, the DNA is TGTGCCAGCAGCCAATCGGGACAGGGGAATCAGCCCCAGCATTTT. The encoded protein is CASSQSGQGNQPQHF.

V gene TRBV4-1 combines with J gene TRBJ1-1; D ambiguous. This CDR3 is 15 amino acids long. Trimming removed 0 bases from V and 1 base from J, with 9 bases in between. CDR1 is MGHRA, CDR2 YSYEKL, per germline. As DNA, the CDR3 is TGCGCCAGCAGCCAAGATCAGCAGGCGAACACTGAAGCTTTCTTT. Its protein product is CASSQDQQANTEAFF.

This clone was seen a handful of times. Different DNA sequences within this sample yield the same CDR3. The chain couples TRBV4-1 to TRBJ2-4; D possibly corresponds to TRBD1 (6 bases). Deletions cut 1 base from V and 0 bases from J, with 25 bases between. The CDR3 totals 21 residues. Germline CDR1 is MGHRA and CDR2 is YSYEKL. The CDR3 coding sequence is TGCGCCAGCAGCCAAGGGTTCCCCGGGACATTAGAACCCCTAGCCAAAAACATTCAGTACTTC. Protein product: CASSQGFPGTLEPLAKNIQYF.

This clone was found once. V usage is TRBV20-1 and J usage is TRBJ2-7; possible D gene TRBD1, 5 bases. The CDR3 loop spans 11 amino acids. The germline gives CDR1 DFQATT, CDR2 SNEGSKA (reference sequence). The V end lost 8 bases, the J end lost 4 bases, and 12 bases lay between the germline ends. DNA of the CDR3: TGCAGTACAAAAACAGGATACGAGCAGTACTTC. Amino acids: CSTKTGYEQYF.

This chain links TRBV7-8 with TRBJ1-4; D may be TRBD1 (5 bases). This CDR3 has 14 residues. V was cut by 1 base and J by 8 bases, with 11 bases left in between. Per the germline V gene, CDR1 is SGHVS and CDR2 is FQNEAQ. The DNA for the CDR3 is TGTGCCAGCAGCTTAGGTGACAGAAGCGAAAAACTGTTTTTT. Its translation: CASSLGDRSEKLFF.

This sequence joins TRBV6-1 and TRBJ2-2; no clear D. Germline values: CDR1 MNHNS, CDR2 SASEGT. This CDR3 region has 13 residues. V was trimmed by 6 bases and J by 3 bases, leaving 8 bases between them. Here the CDR3 reads CASRTIDTGELFF. The CDR3 DNA is TGTGCCAGCAGAACCATTGACACCGGGGAGCTGTTTTTT.

Turning to this clone: This sample includes further DNA sequences coding for the same CDR3. V usage is TRBV18 and J usage is TRBJ2-3; no firm D call. Deletions cut 0 bases from V and 0 bases from J, with 1 base between. The CDR3 length is 13 residues. Germline V gene data show CDR1 as KGHSH and CDR2 as LQKENI. CDR3 DNA: TGTGCCAGCTCACCACCTAGCACAGATACGCAGTATTTT. Amino acids: CASSPPSTDTQYF.

The gene calls are TRBV11-2 and TRBJ2-1; no definite D call. This CDR3 has 14 amino acids. Germline assignment: CDR1 SGHAT and CDR2 FQNNGV. V was pared by 7 bases and J by 4 bases, with 14 bases between. The DNA of the CDR3 is TGTGCCAGCAACCCGATGGGAACATACAATGAGCAGTTCTTC. Amino acids: CASNPMGTYNEQFF.

The CDR3 nucleotides read TGTGCCAGCAGCTTGGCCGCTAGGAACACTGAAGCTTTCTTT. The encoded protein is CASSLAARNTEAFF. The chain carries TRBV5-4 and TRBJ1-1, with D hard to call. The CDR3 is 14 residues long. Trimming removed 0 bases from V and 1 base from J, with 7 bases in between. CDR1 and CDR2 (germline): SGHNT, YYREEE (reference sequence).

V is TRBV7-2 and J is TRBJ1-5; D gene ambiguous. V was shortened by 2 bases and J by 0 bases, with 8 bases between the two germline ends. This CDR3 region has 15 residues. Germline loops: CDR1 SGHTA, CDR2 FQGNSA. For the CDR3, the DNA is TGTGCCAGCAGCTTAAAGGGTAATAGCAATCAGCCCCAGCATTTT. Translation: CASSLKGNSNQPQHF. Based on the CDR3 plus reference TRBV7-2 and TRBJ1-5, the full variable domain is GAGVSQSPSNKVTEKGKDVELRCDPISGHTALYWYRQSLGQGLEFLIYFQGNSAPDKSGLPSDRFSAERTGGSVSTLTIQRTQQEDSAVYLCASSLKGNSNQPQHFGDGTRLSIL.

This rearrangement joins TRBV6-4 to TRBJ2-1, with TRBD2 matching 10 bases. The length of the CDR3 is 15 residues. Trimming cost V 6 bases and J 3 bases; bases outside gene matches: 5. The V gene's germline CDR1 is MRHNA and CDR2 SNTAGT. The CDR3 loop reads CASSALAGIYNEQFF. The CDR3, as DNA: TGTGCCAGCAGCGCACTAGCGGGAATCTACAATGAGCAGTTCTTC.

The chain employs TRBV28 and TRBJ1-1; D is uncertain. Germline V gene lookup returns CDR1 MDHEN and CDR2 SYDVKM. The CDR3 loop spans 15 amino acids. The germline V and J ends were trimmed by 6 bases and 10 bases, with 24 bases remaining between them. The CDR3 here is CASSPPGSGRYGAFF. Written as DNA, the CDR3 is TGTGCCAGCAGCCCTCCGGGAAGCGGCCGGTATGGAGCTTTCTTT.

This rearrangement joins TRBV18 to TRBJ2-1, with a tentative D call TRBD2 (6 bases). Germline lookup yields CDR1 KGHSH and CDR2 LQKENI. V was clipped by 3 bases and J by 9 bases, with 9 bases between them. The CDR3 extends over 12 amino acids. The CDR3 region has the DNA TGTGCCAGCTCACCGCAAGCGGGTGAGCAGTTCTTC. Translation: CASSPQAGEQFF.

The rearrangement uses TRBV7-2 and TRBJ2-7; 9 bases agree with TRBD1. Germline V gene data show CDR1 as SGHTA and CDR2 as FQGNSA. Losses at the gene ends were 5 bases for V and 6 bases for J; bases not matched to a gene: 8. The CDR3 covers 14 residues. The CDR3 is CASSLGTGYGEQYF. As DNA, the CDR3 is TGTGCCAGCAGCCTTGGGACAGGGTACGGCGAGCAGTACTTC.

The chain joins TRBV7-9 to TRBJ1-1; TRBD1 is a possible D gene (5 bases). V was trimmed by 2 bases and J by 2 bases, leaving 12 bases between them. CDR3 length: 15 residues. Germline assignment: CDR1 SEHNR and CDR2 FQNEAQ (reference sequence). The chain's CDR3 is CASSLLGRDNTEAFF. The CDR3 coding sequence is TGTGCCAGCAGCTTACTCGGCAGGGATAACACTGAAGCTTTCTTT. The full variable domain, in which reference TRBV7-9 and TRBJ1-1 provide the parts outside the CDR3, is DTGVSQNPRHKITKRGQNVTFRCDPISEHNRLYWYRQTLGQGPEFLTYFQNEAQLEKSRLLSDRFSAERPKGSFSTLEIQRTEQGDSAMYLCASSLLGRDNTEAFFGQGTRLTVV.

The rearrangement links TRBV7-2 to TRBJ1-1, with 10 bases aligning to TRBD1. Germline trimming cut 2 bases from V and 12 bases from J; bases unmatched to any gene: 3. This CDR3 comprises 12 residues. The germline CDR1 and CDR2 sequences are SGHTA and FQGNSA. In DNA form, the CDR3 reads TGTGCCAGCAGCTTACGGACAGGGGGTCCTTTCTTT. This codes for CASSLRTGGPFF.

This chain uses TRBV28 with TRBJ2-1, with 10 bases lining up with TRBD2. The germline V gene encodes CDR1 MDHEN and CDR2 SYDVKM. V was pared by 5 bases and J by 8 bases, with 9 bases of the junction left unmatched. The CDR3 has 15 amino acids. CDR3 nucleotides: TGTGCCAGCAGTCCGCTAGCGGGAGCGTTCGATGAGCAGTTCTTC. This gives the protein CASSPLAGAFDEQFF.

This chain uses TRBV28 with TRBJ1-4; D call uncertain. V was pared by 5 bases and J by 10 bases, with 11 bases between. The CDR3 is 12 amino acids. Germline values: CDR1 MDHEN, CDR2 SYDVKM. The CDR3 sequence is CASSVKMGKLFF. The CDR3, as DNA: TGTGCCAGCAGTGTGAAGATGGGAAAACTGTTTTTT. The full variable domain, rest sourced from reference TRBV28 and TRBJ1-4, is DVKVTQSSRYLVKRTGEKVFLECVQDMDHENMFWYRQDPGLGLRLIYFSYDVKMKEKGDIPEGYSVSREKKERFSLILESASTNQTSMYLCASSVKMGKLFFGSGTQLSVL.

The chain employs TRBV2 and TRBJ1-2; the D is unclear. Trimming cost V 4 bases and J 3 bases, with 12 bases left between them. Germline lookup yields CDR1 SNHLY and CDR2 FYNNEI. CDR3 length: 14 amino acids. CDR3 sequence (DNA): TGTGCCAGCAGTGCGGTGACCGGGGACTATGGCTACACCTTC. Its protein product is CASSAVTGDYGYTF.

J is TRBJ2-1 and V is TRBV19; TRBD2 agrees at 10 bases. With 3 bases clipped from V and 7 bases from J, the junction kept 3 bases outside the gene matches. The CDR3 length is 14 residues. Germline CDR1 reads LNHDA; CDR2 reads SQIVND (reference sequence). The CDR3 region has the DNA TGTGCCAGTAGTATCCAGCGGGGGGGGAATGAGCAGTTCTTC. It yields the protein CASSIQRGGNEQFF.

The CDR3 here is CASSSSGGSSYEQYF. The DNA of the CDR3 is TGTGCCAGCAGCTCCTCCGGGGGCAGCTCCTACGAGCAGTACTTC. The chain joins TRBV7-9 to TRBJ2-7; either TRBD1 or TRBD2 may fit D (6 bases each). V gave up 4 bases and J gave up 0 bases, with 13 bases separating them. Per germline, CDR1 SEHNR and CDR2 FQNEAQ (reference sequence). This CDR3 is built from 15 residues.

The table lists this clone with a count of one. This chain uses TRBV5-6 with TRBJ1-5; 11 nucleotides line up with TRBD1. Germline CDR1 is SGHDT and CDR2 is YYEEEE. This CDR3 is 15 amino acids long. J gave up 6 bases and V 0 bases, and 2 bases lay outside the gene matches. CDR3 sequence: CASSLGTGGGQPQHF. The CDR3 bases are TGTGCCAGCAGCTTGGGGACAGGGGGCGGTCAGCCCCAGCATTTT. Full variable domain (missing parts from reference TRBV5-6 and TRBJ1-5): DAGVTQSPTHLIKTRGQQVTLRCSPKSGHDTVSWYQQALGQGPQFIFQYYEEEERQRGNFPDRFSGHQFPNYSSELNVNALLLGDSALYLCASSLGTGGGQPQHFGDGTRLSIL.